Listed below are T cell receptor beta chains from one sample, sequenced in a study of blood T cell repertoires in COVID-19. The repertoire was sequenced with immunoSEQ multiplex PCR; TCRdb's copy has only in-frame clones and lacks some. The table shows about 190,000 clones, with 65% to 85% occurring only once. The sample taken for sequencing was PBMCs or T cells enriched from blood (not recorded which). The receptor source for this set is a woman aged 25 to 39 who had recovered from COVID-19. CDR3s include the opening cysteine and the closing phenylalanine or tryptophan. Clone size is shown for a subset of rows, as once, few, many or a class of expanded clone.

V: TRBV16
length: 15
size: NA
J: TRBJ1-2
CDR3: CASSQDIQGSIGYTF

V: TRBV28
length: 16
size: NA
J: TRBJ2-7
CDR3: CASRKTSGAPAYEQYF

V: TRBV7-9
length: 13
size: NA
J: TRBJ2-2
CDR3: CASSLSDTGELFF

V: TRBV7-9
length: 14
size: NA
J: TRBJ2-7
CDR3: CASSAWTSNYEQYF

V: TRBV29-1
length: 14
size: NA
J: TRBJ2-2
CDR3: CSAAGTGGTGELFF

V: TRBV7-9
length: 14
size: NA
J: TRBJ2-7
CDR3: CASSSSGSSYEQYF

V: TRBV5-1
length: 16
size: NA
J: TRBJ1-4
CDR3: CASSPSQGGTNEKLFF

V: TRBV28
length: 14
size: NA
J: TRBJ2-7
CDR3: CASSSGTETYEQYF

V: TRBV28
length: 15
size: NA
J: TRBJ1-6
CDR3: CASSSPGVINSPLHF

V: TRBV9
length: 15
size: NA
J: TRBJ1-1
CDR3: CASSTTDRVRTEAFF

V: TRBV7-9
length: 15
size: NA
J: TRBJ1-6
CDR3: CASSEWTGGFSPLHF

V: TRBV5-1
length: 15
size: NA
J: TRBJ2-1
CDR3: CASSPSGESYNEQFF

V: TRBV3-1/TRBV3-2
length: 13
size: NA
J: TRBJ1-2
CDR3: CASSQGTRGGYTF

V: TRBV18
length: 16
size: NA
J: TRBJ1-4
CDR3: CASSPPAGQTNEKLFF

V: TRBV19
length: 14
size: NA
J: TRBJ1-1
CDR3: CASSWTGGNSEAFF

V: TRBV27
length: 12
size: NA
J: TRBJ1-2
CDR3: CASSGGNYGYTF

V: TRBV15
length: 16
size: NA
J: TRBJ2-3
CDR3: CATSPGTKSYGDTQYF

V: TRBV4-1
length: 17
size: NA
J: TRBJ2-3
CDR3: CASSQGLAGGPSDTQYF

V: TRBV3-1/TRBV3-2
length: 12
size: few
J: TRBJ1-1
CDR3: CASSQGEVEAFF

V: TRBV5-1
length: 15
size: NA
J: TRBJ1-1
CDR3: CASSSKGGDNTEAFF

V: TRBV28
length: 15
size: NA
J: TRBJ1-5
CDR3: CASRRLQWGNQPQHF

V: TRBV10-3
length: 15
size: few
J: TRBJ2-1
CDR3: CAISESRLAGAEQFF

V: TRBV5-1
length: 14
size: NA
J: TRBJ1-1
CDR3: CASRPYRDLPEAFF

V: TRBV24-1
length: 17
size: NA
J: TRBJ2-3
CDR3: CATSDFQTSGAGDTQYF

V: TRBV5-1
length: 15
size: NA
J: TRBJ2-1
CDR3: CASSLVAVSSNEQFF

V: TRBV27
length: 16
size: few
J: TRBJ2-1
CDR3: CASAGAGGLSYNEQFF

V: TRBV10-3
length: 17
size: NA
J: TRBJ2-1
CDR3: CAISYPRAGGTYNEQFF

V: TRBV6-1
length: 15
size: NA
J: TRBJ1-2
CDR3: CASSERGTGTRGYTF

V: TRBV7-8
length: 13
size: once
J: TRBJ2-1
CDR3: CASSLGGASLGFF

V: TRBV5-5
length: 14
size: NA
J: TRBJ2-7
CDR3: CASSRLAGSYEQYF

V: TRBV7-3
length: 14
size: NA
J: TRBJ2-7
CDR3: CASSLISGTYEQYF

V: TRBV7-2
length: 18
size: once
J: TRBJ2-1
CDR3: CASSRQGGAGGGYNEQFF

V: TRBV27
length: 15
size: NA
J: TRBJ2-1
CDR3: CASSSDLTGVNEQFF

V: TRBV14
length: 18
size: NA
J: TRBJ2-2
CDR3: CASSQDSGLAVNTGELFF

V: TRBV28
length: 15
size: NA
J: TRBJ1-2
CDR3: CATSGRDSRNYGYTF

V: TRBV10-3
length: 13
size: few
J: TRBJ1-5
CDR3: CATGTGGNQPQHF

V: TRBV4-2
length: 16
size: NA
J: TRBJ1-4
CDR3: CASSPRTEWSNEKLFF

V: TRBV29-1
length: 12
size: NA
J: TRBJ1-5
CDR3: CSAAFVGRPQHF

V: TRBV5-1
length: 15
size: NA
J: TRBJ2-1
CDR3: CASSLRGEGVHEQFF

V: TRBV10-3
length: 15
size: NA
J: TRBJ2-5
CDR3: CAISGTSGGPGTQYF

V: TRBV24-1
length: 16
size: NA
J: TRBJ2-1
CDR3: CATSDPRQGFYNEQFF

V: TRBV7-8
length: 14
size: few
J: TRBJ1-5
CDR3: CASSPRQTNQPQHF

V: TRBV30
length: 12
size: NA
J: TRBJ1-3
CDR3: CARGTDGNTIYF

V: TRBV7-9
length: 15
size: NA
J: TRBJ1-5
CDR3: CALGGPTLSNQPQHF

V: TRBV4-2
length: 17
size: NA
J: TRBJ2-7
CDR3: CASSQPREASGIYEQYF

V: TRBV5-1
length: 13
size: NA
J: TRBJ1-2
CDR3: CASSFRGNYGYTF

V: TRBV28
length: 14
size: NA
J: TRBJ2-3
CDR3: CASRPRRAIDTQYF

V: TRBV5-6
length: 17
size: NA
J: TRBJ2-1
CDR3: CASSFTAGLAVDNEQFF

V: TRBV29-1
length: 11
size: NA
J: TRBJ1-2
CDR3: CSVQGSDGYTF

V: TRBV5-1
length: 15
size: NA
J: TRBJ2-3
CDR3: CASSSPGTAGDTQYF

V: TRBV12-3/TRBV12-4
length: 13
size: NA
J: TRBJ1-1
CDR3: CASSTSAVLEAFF